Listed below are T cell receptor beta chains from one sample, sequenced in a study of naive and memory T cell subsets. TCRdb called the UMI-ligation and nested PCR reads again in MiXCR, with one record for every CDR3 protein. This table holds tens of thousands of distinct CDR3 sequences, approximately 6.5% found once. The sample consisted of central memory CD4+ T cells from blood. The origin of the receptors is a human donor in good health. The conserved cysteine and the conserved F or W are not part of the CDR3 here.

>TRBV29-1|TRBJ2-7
SVTGTGIYEQY
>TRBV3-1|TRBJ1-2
ASSQGGVGYGYT
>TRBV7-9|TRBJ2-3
ASSSGQPPDTQY
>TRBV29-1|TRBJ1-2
SGREGGGYT
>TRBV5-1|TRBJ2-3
ASSTGGATDTQY
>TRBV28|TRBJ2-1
ASNRDRRGEQF
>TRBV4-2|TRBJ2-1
ASSQDNGPYYEQF
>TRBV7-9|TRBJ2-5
ASSSGLAGARETQY
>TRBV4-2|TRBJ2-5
ASSLVLAAQETQY
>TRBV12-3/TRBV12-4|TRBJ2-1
ASSFRQRV
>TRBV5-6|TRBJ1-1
ASSLTGANTEAF
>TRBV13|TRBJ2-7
ASSRGQGKPYEQY
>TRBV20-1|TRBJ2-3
SASSSVLTDTQY
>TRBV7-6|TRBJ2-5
ASSLGVGETQY
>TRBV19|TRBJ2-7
ASKNTGANEQY
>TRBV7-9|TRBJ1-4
ASSYLFGKLF
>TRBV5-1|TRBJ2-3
ASSLDGGAKDTQY
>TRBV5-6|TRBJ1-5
ASSLGVGKNQPQH
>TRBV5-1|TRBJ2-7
ASSRRDTPEEQY
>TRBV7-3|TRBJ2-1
ASSLFGREGYNEQF
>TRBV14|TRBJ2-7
ASSQAFGRASYEQY
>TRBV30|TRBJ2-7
AWSGTGSYEQY
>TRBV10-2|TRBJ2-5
ASTETLTRQETQY
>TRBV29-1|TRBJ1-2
SVGGGDRGGYGYT
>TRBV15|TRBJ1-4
ATSRDSNEKLF
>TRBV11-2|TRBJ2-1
ASSPAGTAYNEQF
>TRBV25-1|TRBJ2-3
ASSTTVTTRDTQY
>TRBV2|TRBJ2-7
ASSASGGSYEQY
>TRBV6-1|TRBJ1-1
ASSEFGHLNTEAF
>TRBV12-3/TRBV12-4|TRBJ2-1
ASSLQRGGGDEQF
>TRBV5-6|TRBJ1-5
ASSRGLYSNQPQH
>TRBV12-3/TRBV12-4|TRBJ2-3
ASSPYGGALNTDTQY
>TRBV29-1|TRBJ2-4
SVQRTGGMGNIQY
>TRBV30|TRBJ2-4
AWSVGGGAKNIQY
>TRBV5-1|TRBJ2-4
ASSRDRTNIQY
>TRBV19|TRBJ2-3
ASSIVMGDTQY